Presented here are 14 T cell receptor beta chains from one specimen sequenced in a study of CD8+CD57+ T cells in acquired aplastic anemia. Profiling that covered TCR beta VDJ and CDR3 relied on genomic DNA as its template. From the reads, TCRdb called clonotypes with MiXCR, one entry per CDR3 protein. The sample carries around 130,000 distinct CDR3 sequences, about 48% recorded once. What was sequenced was sorted CD4+, CD8+, or CD8+CD57+ T cells (not recorded which) from PBMCs. The receptor source for this set is a human donor in good health, serving as a control.

The table lists this clonotype with many counts. V usage is TRBV20-1 and J usage is TRBJ2-3; no reliable D call. The length of the CDR3 is 12 residues. The V gene lost 4 bases and the J gene lost 2 bases, with 7 bases spanning the gap. The germline CDR1 and CDR2 sequences are DFQATT and SNEGSKA (reference sequence). CDR3 residues: CSAKGNTDTQYF. CDR3 DNA sequence: TGCAGTGCTAAAGGAAACACAGATACGCAGTATTTT.

This chain links TRBV29-1 with TRBJ2-3, with a tentative D call TRBD2 (5 bases). Germline V gene sequence: CDR1 SQVTM, CDR2 ANQGSEA. Trimming took 3 bases from V and 2 from J, leaving 6 bases between them. CDR3 length: 12 amino acids. As DNA, the CDR3 is TGCAGCGTTGAGAGGGACACAGATACGCAGTATTTT. Translated: CSVERDTDTQYF.

The chain couples TRBV11-2 to TRBJ2-5; D gene ambiguous. The CDR3 loop spans 16 amino acids. Trimming pared 1 base from V and 5 bases from J, leaving 17 bases between. Germline CDR1 is SGHAT and CDR2 is FQNNGV. CDR3 nucleotides: TGTGCCAGCAGCTTAGTGACATTCCAACCACGGGAGACCCAGTACTTC. Its protein product is CASSLVTFQPRETQYF.

There are many counts of this clonotype. The chain carries TRBV4-3 and TRBJ1-2; 7 nucleotides line up with TRBD1. Germline V gene sequence: CDR1 LGHNA, CDR2 YSLEER. The CDR3 consists of 16 residues. V gave up 4 bases and J gave up 5 bases; unmatched junction bases: 13. The CDR3 sequence: CASSPNYNSGGYGYTF. For the CDR3, the DNA is TGCGCCAGCAGCCCTAACTATAACTCAGGGGGTTATGGCTACACCTTC.

The J gene is TRBJ2-3, the V gene TRBV9, with TRBD2 matching over 8 bases. After removal of 6 bases from V and 5 bases from J, the junction contained 5 bases not matched to a gene. The CDR3 is made up of 13 amino acids. Germline V CDR1 and CDR2: SGDLS, YYNGEE. In nucleotides, the CDR3 is TGTGCCAGCACACGGGGGGGCTTAGATACGCAGTATTTT. Encoded protein: CASTRGGLDTQYF.

Details on this clonotype: A junction end diverges from the germline sequence, so it may reflect a read error. V and J are TRBV5-1 and TRBJ1-2; 7 positions match TRBD1. The CDR3 runs to 14 residues. CDR1 and CDR2 from the germline V gene are SGHRS and YFSETQ. The CDR3 spells CASSLQGGTYGYTF. The CDR3, as DNA: TGTGCCAGCAGCTTGCAAGGGGGCACCTATGGCTACACCTTC.

This clonotype was recorded many times. Here the CDR3 reads CASSPSSTGRNEQFF. The CDR3 region has the DNA TGTGCCAGCAGTCCTTCCTCGACCGGCAGGAATGAGCAGTTCTTC. The chain uses TRBV12-3 or TRBV12-4 and TRBJ2-1; D unresolved. The CDR3 totals 15 residues. V dropped 5 bases and J dropped 7 bases, with 18 bases sitting between them.

This clonotype was seen only a few times. The J gene is TRBJ2-7, the V gene TRBV9; D possibly matches TRBD1 or TRBD2 (6 bases each). V was shortened by 3 bases and J by 7 bases, with 23 bases between the two germline ends. There are 16 residues in the CDR3. Germline lookup yields CDR1 SGDLS and CDR2 YYNGEE. The CDR3 sequence is CASSALTGGGRGEQYF. In DNA form, the CDR3 reads TGTGCCAGCAGCGCCCTTACAGGAGGGGGACGTGGAGAGCAGTACTTC.

This clonotype has a count of ten or more. The rearrangement links TRBV18 to TRBJ1-6; 10 nucleotides match TRBD1. This CDR3 is built from 15 residues. J lost 7 bases, V lost 2 bases, and 2 bases had no gene match. The germline V gene encodes CDR1 KGHSH and CDR2 LQKENI. This CDR3 reads CASSPVGQGNSPLHF. Written as DNA, the CDR3 is TGTGCCAGCTCACCAGTGGGACAGGGGAATTCACCCCTCCACTTT.

This chain joins TRBV19 and TRBJ1-5, with TRBD1 matching over 7 bases. This CDR3 has 14 residues. Per germline, CDR1 LNHDA and CDR2 SQIVND (reference sequence). After removal of 6 bases from V and 5 bases from J, the junction contained 7 bases not matched to a gene. CDR3 region: CASRPDRDHQPQHF. In DNA form, the CDR3 reads TGTGCCAGTAGACCCGACAGGGATCATCAGCCCCAGCATTTT.

This clonotype has just one count. V usage is TRBV7-9 and J usage is TRBJ1-2, with 8 bases aligning to TRBD1. CDR3 size: 15 residues. Trimming removed 5 bases from V and 4 bases from J; junction bases left unmatched: 9. Germline loops: CDR1 SEHNR, CDR2 FQNEAQ (reference sequence). The chain's CDR3 is CASSSSTGAIYGYTF. Here the CDR3 DNA reads TGTGCCAGCAGCAGTTCGACAGGGGCCATCTATGGCTACACCTTC.

This clonotype was seen at least ten times. The J gene is TRBJ1-2, the V gene TRBV5-8, with D unclear. Germline loops: CDR1 SGHTS, CDR2 YDEGEE. The CDR3 totals 12 residues. The V and J ends lost 5 bases and 2 bases respectively, with 7 bases between them. The CDR3 here is CASRGQNYGYTF. Here the CDR3 DNA reads TGTGCCAGCAGAGGCCAGAACTATGGCTACACCTTC.

The gene calls are TRBV2 and TRBJ2-5; 14 nucleotides agree with TRBD2. The CDR3 covers 15 residues. The ends lost 6 bases at V and 5 bases at J; junction bases unmatched: 5. Germline lookup yields CDR1 SNHLY and CDR2 FYNNEI. The DNA for the CDR3 is TGTGCCAGCAGGGGGACTAGCGGGGGAAGGGAGACCCAGTACTTC. Amino acids: CASRGTSGGRETQYF.

This clonotype was detected a few times. The rearrangement uses TRBV19 and TRBJ1-4, with 7 bases that match TRBD1. Germline V gene sequence: CDR1 LNHDA, CDR2 SQIVND (reference sequence). Unmatched junction bases numbered 2, after V lost 7 bases and J lost 0 bases. This CDR3 region has 14 residues. The CDR3 DNA reads TGTGCCAGTATGGGGACAGCAACTAATGAAAAACTGTTTTTT. Translating gives CASMGTATNEKLFF.